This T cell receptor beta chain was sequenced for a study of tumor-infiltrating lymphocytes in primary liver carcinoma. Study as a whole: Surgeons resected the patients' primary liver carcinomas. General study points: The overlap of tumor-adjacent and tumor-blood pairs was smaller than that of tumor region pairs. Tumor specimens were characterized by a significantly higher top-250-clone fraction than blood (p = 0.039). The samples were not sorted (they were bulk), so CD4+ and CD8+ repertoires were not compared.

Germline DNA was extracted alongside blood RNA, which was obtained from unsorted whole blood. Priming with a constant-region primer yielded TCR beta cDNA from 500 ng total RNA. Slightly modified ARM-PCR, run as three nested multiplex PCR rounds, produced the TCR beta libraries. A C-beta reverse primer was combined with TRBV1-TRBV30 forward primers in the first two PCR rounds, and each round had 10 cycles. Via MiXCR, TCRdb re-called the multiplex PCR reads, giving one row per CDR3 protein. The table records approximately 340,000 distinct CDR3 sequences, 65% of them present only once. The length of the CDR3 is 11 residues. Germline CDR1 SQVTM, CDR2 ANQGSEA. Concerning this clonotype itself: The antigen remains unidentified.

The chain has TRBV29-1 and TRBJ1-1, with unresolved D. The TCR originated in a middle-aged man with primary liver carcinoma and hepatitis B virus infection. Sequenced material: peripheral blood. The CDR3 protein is CRGQENTEAFF. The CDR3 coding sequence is TGCAGGGGCCAAGAGAACACTGAAGCTTTCTTT.